Described below is a single T cell receptor beta chain sequence and its context. Its antigen is currently unknown. This entry is derived from a study of shared clonotypes between healthy human individuals. Every donor was a Caucasian adult from Nashville, Tennessee. This CDR3 is 16 amino acids long. V lost 1 base and J lost 2; bases outside the gene matches: 5. The germline CDR1 and CDR2 sequences are KGHSH and LQKENI. TCRdb's copy holds only in-frame clones and misses some; the assay was immunoSEQ multiplex PCR. The sample lists approximately 2.1 million clones; 80% to 95% were seen once. Study outcomes and limitations: Compared with clonotypes that all four donors shared, non-shared clonotypes had lower generation probabilities. Sharing across a handful of donors was seen in 5% to 5.5% of naive CD4 clonotypes. Sampling covered nothing but blood. Tissue TCR repertoires likely differ from those found in blood.

Sequencing input: naive CD4+ T cells from PBMCs. Subset indicated: CD45RA+ positively selected. The V and J genes are TRBV18 and TRBJ2-3; 8 bases are shared with TRBD2. The receptor comes from a man between 18 and 35 years old in good health. Some clones in this sample may be carry-over from other donors' samples. The chain's CDR3 is CASSPLTSGNTDTQYF. DNA for the CDR3: TGTGCCAGCTCACCACTCACTAGCGGAAACACAGATACGCAGTATTTT.